Presented here are 16 T cell receptor beta chains from one specimen sequenced in a study of beta chain features in type 1 diabetes. Every isolated RNA sample was fully reverse transcribed, so sequencing captured expressed TCRB transcripts. Method: immunoSEQ multiplex PCR; TCRdb's copy keeps in-frame clones and lacks some. Counted here are about 130,000 clones, about 8.7% occurring once; the ten biggest clones make up 0.55% to 0.85%. Sequenced material: central memory CD4+ T cells from blood. The receptors originated from a man between 18 and 29 years old in good health.

V gene TRBV6-6 combines with J gene TRBJ2-4, with TRBD1 identical over 7 bases. Germline V lookup: CDR1 MNHNY, CDR2 SVGAGI (reference sequence). There are 14 residues in the CDR3. V shed 4 bases, J shed 5 bases, and the junction held 5 bases outside the gene matches. The CDR3 region has the DNA TGTGCCAGCAGTTCCCCCGGGACAGAAAACATTCAGTACTTC. This codes for CASSSPGTENIQYF.

V usage is TRBV18 and J usage is TRBJ1-2; TRBD1 matches 7 bases. V trimming: 3 bases; J trimming: 4 bases; junction bases outside the gene matches: 2. The CDR3 consists of 13 residues. CDR1 and CDR2 from the germline V gene are KGHSH and LQKENI. The CDR3, as DNA: TGTGCCAGCTCACCGGGACAGACCTATGGCTACACCTTC. This encodes CASSPGQTYGYTF. The full variable domain, in which reference TRBV18 and TRBJ1-2 provide the parts outside the CDR3, is NAGVMQNPRHLVRRRGQEARLRCSPMKGHSHVYWYRQLPEEGLKFMVYLQKENIIDESGMPKERFSAEFPKEGPSILRIQQVVRGDSAAYFCASSPGQTYGYTFGSGTRLTVV.

The chain couples TRBV28 to TRBJ1-4; 11 bases map to TRBD1. Germline V gene data show CDR1 as MDHEN and CDR2 as SYDVKM. Germline trimming cut 4 bases from V and 8 bases from J; bases unmatched to any gene: 15. This CDR3 has 18 residues. DNA for the CDR3: TGTGCCAGCAGTTCCTCCGGGACAGGGGGGTCGAGTAGGGAAAAACTGTTTTTT. Amino acids: CASSSSGTGGSSREKLFF. Looking up the rest from reference TRBV28 and TRBJ1-4 gives the full variable domain: DVKVTQSSRYLVKRTGEKVFLECVQDMDHENMFWYRQDPGLGLRLIYFSYDVKMKEKGDIPEGYSVSREKKERFSLILESASTNQTSMYLCASSSSGTGGSSREKLFFGSGTQLSVL.

This clone was detected only a few times. The rearrangement uses TRBV28 and TRBJ1-5; D gene uncertain. Trimming took off 6 bases at V and 0 bases at J, with 9 bases between the two ends. Germline V lookup: CDR1 MDHEN, CDR2 SYDVKM. CDR3 size: 14 residues. In DNA, the CDR3 is TGTGCCAGCAGCCACGGCGGTAGCAATCAGCCCCAGCATTTT. Residues: CASSHGGSNQPQHF. Supplemented by reference TRBV28 and TRBJ1-5, the full variable domain reads DVKVTQSSRYLVKRTGEKVFLECVQDMDHENMFWYRQDPGLGLRLIYFSYDVKMKEKGDIPEGYSVSREKKERFSLILESASTNQTSMYLCASSHGGSNQPQHFGDGTRLSIL.

This clone was recorded a few times. The chain links TRBV7-8 to TRBJ2-7; 8 bases are a match to TRBD1. Germline values: CDR1 SGHVS, CDR2 FQNEAQ. The CDR3 is 15 residues long. Germline trimming cut 5 bases from V and 3 bases from J; bases unmatched to any gene: 9. CDR3 loop: CASSPYQGQGYEQYF. For the CDR3, the DNA is TGTGCCAGCAGCCCCTACCAAGGACAGGGCTACGAGCAGTACTTC.

This chain links TRBV7-9 with TRBJ2-5, with 7 bases lining up with TRBD1. The germline V gene encodes CDR1 SEHNR and CDR2 FQNEAQ (reference sequence). The CDR3 is made up of 14 amino acids. Unmatched junction bases numbered 4, after V lost 3 bases and J lost 3 bases. In DNA, the CDR3 is TGTGCCAGCAGCTTCGGGACAGCCGAAGAGACCCAGTACTTC. Protein: CASSFGTAEETQYF. Complete variable domain (other parts from reference TRBV7-9 and TRBJ2-5): DTGVSQNPRHKITKRGQNVTFRCDPISEHNRLYWYRQTLGQGPEFLTYFQNEAQLEKSRLLSDRFSAERPKGSFSTLEIQRTEQGDSAMYLCASSFGTAEETQYFGPGTRLLVL.

The sample holds many counts of this clone. The chain links TRBV28 to TRBJ2-5; weak D call: TRBD1 (5 bases). The CDR3 totals 14 residues. Germline CDR1 and CDR2: MDHEN and SYDVKM. Trimming shortened V by 6 bases and J by 3 bases, and 14 bases separated the two germline ends. For the CDR3, the DNA is TGTGCCAGCAGCTCTGCGGACATTAAAGAGACCCAGTACTTC. Protein: CASSSADIKETQYF.

The J gene is TRBJ2-7, the V gene TRBV6-1; the match to TRBD1 covers 8 bases. The trim removed 5 bases at V and 5 bases at J, leaving 5 bases unmatched. The CDR3 extends over 13 amino acids. Per the germline V gene, CDR1 is MNHNS and CDR2 is SASEGT. As DNA, the CDR3 is TGTGCCAGCAGTTGGACAGGGTTCAACGAGCAGTACTTC. Translation gives CASSWTGFNEQYF.

This clone appeared a few times. Written as DNA, the CDR3 is TGCGCCAGCAGCGGAACAGGCTCCGCCTATGGCTACACCTTC. Amino acid sequence: CASSGTGSAYGYTF. This chain joins TRBV4-1 and TRBJ1-2, with D perhaps matching TRBD1 (5 bases). Trimming took off 5 bases at V and 4 bases at J, with 14 bases between the two ends. The CDR3 sequence is 14 residues long. CDR1 and CDR2 from the germline V gene are MGHRA and YSYEKL.

CDR3 coding DNA: TGTGCCAGCAGACGGGGGGGATCGGAGGGCTACACCTTC. The encoded protein is CASRRGGSEGYTF. V is TRBV7-3 and J is TRBJ1-2; a weak D match, TRBD1 (5 bases). There are 13 residues in the CDR3. With 6 bases removed from V and 8 bases from J, the gap between germline ends came to 16 bases. Germline V lookup: CDR1 SGHTA, CDR2 FQGTGA.

There are a few counts of this clone. This chain uses TRBV4-2 with TRBJ2-7, with TRBD1 matching 7 bases. Per germline, CDR1 LGHNA and CDR2 YNFKEQ. J was trimmed by 2 bases and V by 4 bases; bases with no gene match: 8. The CDR3 loop spans 15 amino acids. The CDR3 sequence: CASSLRDSSTYEQYF. In DNA, the CDR3 is TGTGCCAGCAGCCTTCGGGACAGTAGTACCTACGAGCAGTACTTC.

This clone occurred a few times. CDR3 in amino acids: CAWRKDSANTGELFF. DNA of the CDR3: TGTGCCTGGAGGAAGGACAGCGCGAACACCGGGGAGCTGTTTTTT. V usage is TRBV30 and J usage is TRBJ2-2, with D perhaps TRBD1 (6 bases). CDR1 and CDR2 from the germline V gene are GTSNPN and SVGIG (reference sequence). Trimming pared 3 bases from V and 0 bases from J, leaving 11 bases between. The CDR3 runs to 15 residues.

The rearrangement links TRBV27 to TRBJ2-2; 11 bases are shared with TRBD1. V trimming: 2 bases; J trimming: 6 bases; junction bases outside the gene matches: 2. The CDR3 is 15 residues long. Looked up from germline, CDR1 is MNHEY and CDR2 is SMNVEV (reference sequence). For the CDR3, the DNA is TGTGCCAGCAGTTTACGGGACAGGGGGGCCGGGGAGCTGTTTTTT. This translates into CASSLRDRGAGELFF.

The chain carries TRBV4-1 and TRBJ1-6; D call uncertain. The V end was cut by 8 bases, the J end by 7 bases, with 15 bases between. This CDR3 comprises 14 residues. Germline V lookup: CDR1 MGHRA, CDR2 YSYEKL. CDR3 residues: CASGGGLANSPLHF. The CDR3 DNA is TGCGCCAGCGGCGGCGGGCTGGCCAATTCACCCCTCCACTTT.

This clone has a handful of counts. The chain joins TRBV4-2 to TRBJ2-6; D remains ambiguous. The CDR3 consists of 18 residues. The germline V gene has CDR1 LGHNA and CDR2 YNFKEQ. V was pared by 2 bases and J by 0 bases, with 14 bases between. The CDR3 region is CASSQSAWARSGANVLTF. Here the CDR3 DNA reads TGTGCCAGCAGCCAATCAGCATGGGCCCGCTCTGGGGCCAACGTCCTGACTTTC.

The sample holds many counts of this clone. The V call is TRBV7-9, the J call TRBJ2-6; TRBD2 might be the D (6 bases). This CDR3 has 15 amino acids. V was pared by 3 bases and J by 2 bases, with 8 bases between. Germline CDR1 SEHNR, CDR2 FQNEAQ (reference sequence). CDR3 residues: CASSFGGAGANVLTF. The CDR3 region has the DNA TGTGCCAGCAGCTTCGGAGGGGCTGGGGCCAACGTCCTGACTTTC.